Described below is a single T cell receptor (beta chain) sequence and its context. Its specificity is not known. Clones were read by immunoSEQ multiplex PCR, and TCRdb kept only the in-frame ones, dropping some. Of 9,000 to 13,000 clones listed, over 65% were seen once; the top ten hold roughly 18%. The germline V gene has CDR1 SEHNR and CDR2 FQNEAQ (reference sequence). The CDR3 is 13 amino acids. Trimming took off 1 base at V and 5 bases at J, with 6 bases between the two ends. The data were taken from a study of CD4 T cells in relation to SARS-CoV-2 and coronaviruses. The unexposed donors gave CD4+ T cells in about 2010-2019, prior to COVID-19. CD4+ T cells were isolated from the cells after 10 days of culture.

This TCR came from a human donor in good health. The sequencing sample was made of CD4+ T cells from PBMCs, cultured in vitro. The chain has TRBV7-9 and TRBJ2-1; D call uncertain. The CDR3 DNA sequence: TGTGCCAGCAGCTTAGATAGGGACAATGAGCAGTTCTTC. As protein: CASSLDRDNEQFF. Based on the CDR3 plus reference TRBV7-9 and TRBJ2-1, the full variable domain is DTGVSQNPRHKITKRGQNVTFRCDPISEHNRLYWYRQTLGQGPEFLTYFQNEAQLEKSRLLSDRFSAERPKGSFSTLEIQRTEQGDSAMYLCASSLDRDNEQFFGPGTRLTVL.